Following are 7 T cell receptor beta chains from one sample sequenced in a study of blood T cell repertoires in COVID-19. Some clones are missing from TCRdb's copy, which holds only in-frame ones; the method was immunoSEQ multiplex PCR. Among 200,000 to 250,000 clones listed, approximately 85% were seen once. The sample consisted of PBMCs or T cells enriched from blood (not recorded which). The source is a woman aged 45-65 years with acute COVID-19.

The CDR3 DNA follows: TGTGCCAGCAGCTTCGGGGTAATTGGCGGGGGGCCGAATCCCGGGGAGCTGTTTTTT. Amino acid sequence: CASSFGVIGGGPNPGELFF. The J gene is TRBJ2-2, the V gene TRBV12-1; the listed D gene, TRBD2, was not tested against the DNA. TRBV12-1 constitutes a pseudogene. The length of the CDR3 is 19 residues.

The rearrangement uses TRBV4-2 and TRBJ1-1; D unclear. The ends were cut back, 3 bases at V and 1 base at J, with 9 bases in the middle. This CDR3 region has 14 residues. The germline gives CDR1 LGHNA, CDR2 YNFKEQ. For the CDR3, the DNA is TGTGCCAGCAGCCATGATGGCCAGAACACTGAAGCTTTCTTT. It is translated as CASSHDGQNTEAFF.

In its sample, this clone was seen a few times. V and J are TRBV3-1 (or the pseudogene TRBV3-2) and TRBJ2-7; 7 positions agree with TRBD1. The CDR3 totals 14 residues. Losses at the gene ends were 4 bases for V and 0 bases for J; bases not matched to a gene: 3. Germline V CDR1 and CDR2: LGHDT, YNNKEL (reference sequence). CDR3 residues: CASSPDRVSYEQYF. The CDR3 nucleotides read TGTGCCAGCAGCCCCGACAGGGTCTCCTACGAGCAGTACTTC.

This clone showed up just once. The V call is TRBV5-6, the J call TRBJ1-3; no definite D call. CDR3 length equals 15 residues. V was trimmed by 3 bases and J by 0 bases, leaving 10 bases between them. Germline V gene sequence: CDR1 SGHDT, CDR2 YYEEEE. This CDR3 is CASSSGSLSGNTIYF. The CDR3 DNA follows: TGTGCCAGCAGCTCGGGATCCCTCTCTGGAAACACCATATATTTT. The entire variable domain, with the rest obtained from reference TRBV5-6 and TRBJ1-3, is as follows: DAGVTQSPTHLIKTRGQQVTLRCSPKSGHDTVSWYQQALGQGPQFIFQYYEEEERQRGNFPDRFSGHQFPNYSSELNVNALLLGDSALYLCASSSGSLSGNTIYFGEGSWLTVV.

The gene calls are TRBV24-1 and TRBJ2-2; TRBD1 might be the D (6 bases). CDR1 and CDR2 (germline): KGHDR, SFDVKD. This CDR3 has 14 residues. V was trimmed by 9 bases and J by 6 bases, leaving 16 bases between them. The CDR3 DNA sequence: TGTGCCACCGTCACTCACAGGGACCCCGGGGAGCTGTTTTTT. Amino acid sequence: CATVTHRDPGELFF.

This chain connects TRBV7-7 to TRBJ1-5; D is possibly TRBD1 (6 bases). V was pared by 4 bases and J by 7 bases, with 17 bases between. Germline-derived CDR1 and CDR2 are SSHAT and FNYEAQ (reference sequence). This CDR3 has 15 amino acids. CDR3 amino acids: CASSSRDKYHQPQHF. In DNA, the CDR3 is TGTGCCAGCAGCTCCCGGGACAAATATCACCAGCCCCAGCATTTT.

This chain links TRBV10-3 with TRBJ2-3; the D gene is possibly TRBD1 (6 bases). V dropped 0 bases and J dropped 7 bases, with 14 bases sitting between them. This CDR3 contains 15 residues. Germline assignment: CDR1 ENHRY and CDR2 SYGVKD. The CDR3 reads CAISESTGAKNTQYF. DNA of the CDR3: TGTGCCATCAGTGAGTCGACAGGTGCAAAAAATACGCAGTATTTT.